The present T cell receptor beta chain was sequenced within a study of memory CD4+ T cells and cytomegalovirus serostatus. Across the whole study: This sample comes from healthy Belgian adults, 8 to 10 CMV seropositive, about 25 seronegative.

The sort gate was single viable CD3+CD4+CD8-CD45RO+ cells for memory CD4+ T cells. Serostatus was set by detecting CMV pp150, pp28, p38, p52 IgG. CD4+ T cells were isolated by positive magnetic selection. In the original processing: After removing out-of-frame reads, 2.3 million or so distinct TCRbeta sequences remained. Only in-frame clones appear in the TCRdb table, and some are missing; sequencing was by immunoSEQ multiplex PCR. That table furnishes V, J and clone size, whereas the DNA furnished D and trimming. The profile shows about 60,000 clones, less than 85% of them singletons. The CDR3 has 16 amino acids. Germline CDR1 MDHEN, CDR2 SYDVKM. Trimming at V came to 4 bases and at J to 4 bases, leaving 8 bases not matched to a gene.

This chain connects TRBV28 to TRBJ2-2; 8 bases fit TRBD2. Source material: memory CD4+ T cells from blood. The TCR sequence derives from an adult in good health and CMV-seronegative. Some clones in this sample may be carry-over from other donors' samples. As DNA, the CDR3 is TGTGCCAGCAGTTCCCCCGGGACTAGAGGCACCGGGGAGCTGTTTTTT. It translates to CASSSPGTRGTGELFF.